This T cell receptor (beta chain) was sequenced for a study of regulatory T cells in long-lasting Graves disease. Study-level findings and limits: Among persistent patients, a larger number of public clonotypes were shared (around 2,700) than among newly diagnosed patients (966).

HTBI primers from iRepertoire and Arm-PCR of CDR3 regions yielded the TCR beta libraries. TCRdb processed the multiplex PCR reads anew with MiXCR; each CDR3 protein has one entry. Of 350,000 to 550,000 distinct CDR3 sequences in the sample, around 15% are singletons; the top ten hold approximately 22%. This clonotype was seen just once. The antigen is not known. Time point denoted: newly diagnosed GD, antithyroid drugs for less than 3 months. Construction of the TCR library relied on RNA isolated from PBMCs. CDR1 is SGHDT and CDR2 is YYEEEE in the germline V gene. The CDR3 sequence is 16 residues long. V lost 0 bases, J lost 6 bases, and 16 bases lay in between. This sample was shared with a second study, whose subject was T cells in Graves' hyperthyroidism and ophthalmopathy.

This clonotype was sampled from a young woman with Graves disease. This chain links TRBV5-6 with TRBJ1-5; possible D gene TRBD1, 5 bases. The sample consisted of peripheral blood mononuclear cells (PBMCs), taken at new diagnosis, from a patient treated with antithyroid drugs. CDR3 nucleotides: TGTGCCAGCAGCTTGGCTGGAACAGGACGCAGTCAGCCCCAGCATTTT. Its protein is CASSLAGTGRSQPQHF.